The 12 T cell receptor beta chains below were found in one sample sequenced in a study of T cell responses to AZD1222 COVID-19 vaccine. The table came from immunoSEQ multiplex PCR; TCRdb's copy has only in-frame clones and leaves some out. This sample yields 130,000 to 150,000 clones, of which more than 85% are seen a single time; 1.9% belongs to the top ten. The material sequenced was peripheral blood, taken on day 0 of AZD1222 vaccination. The source of these receptors is an adult in good health.

The rearrangement joins TRBV19 to TRBJ1-1; D call uncertain. Trimming left V 3 bases short and J 5 bases short, with 16 bases between. The germline V gene has CDR1 LNHDA and CDR2 SQIVND (reference sequence). The length of the CDR3 is 15 residues. CDR3: CASSILSHPETEAFF. CDR3 nucleotides: TGTGCCAGTAGTATTTTAAGCCACCCCGAGACTGAAGCTTTCTTT.

The chain has TRBV6-5 and TRBJ1-1, with 12 positions matching TRBD1. The CDR3 sequence is 14 residues long. From germline, CDR1 is MNHEY and CDR2 SVGAGI. V trimming: 8 bases; J trimming: 4 bases; junction bases outside the gene matches: 5. CDR3 amino acids: CASRGQGATTEAFF. CDR3 sequence (DNA): TGTGCCAGCCGGGGACAGGGGGCGACCACTGAAGCTTTCTTT.

The chain recombines TRBV7-2 with TRBJ2-3; 15 nucleotides align to TRBD2. Losses at the gene ends were 5 bases for V and 3 bases for J; bases not matched to a gene: 9. The CDR3 runs to 18 residues. Per the germline V gene, CDR1 is SGHTA and CDR2 is FQGNSA. The CDR3 here is CASSPSGLAGGRTDTQYF. DNA of the CDR3: TGTGCCAGCAGCCCCTCGGGACTAGCGGGGGGAAGGACAGATACGCAGTATTTT.

This chain connects TRBV5-1 to TRBJ1-1, with TRBD1 matching 7 bases. The V gene end was trimmed by 4 bases and the J gene end by 8 bases; junction bases not matched to a gene: 2. The germline gives CDR1 SGHRS, CDR2 YFSETQ. CDR3 length: 11 amino acids. The CDR3 spells CASSAQGEAFF. The DNA for the CDR3 is TGCGCCAGCAGCGCACAGGGGGAAGCTTTCTTT.

The chain employs TRBV5-6 and TRBJ2-7, with D uncertain. The V end lost 2 bases, the J end lost 4 bases, and 16 bases lay between the germline ends. Germline CDR1 is SGHDT and CDR2 is YYEEEE. The CDR3 is 15 amino acids. The CDR3 DNA follows: TGTGCCAGCAGCTTCAGAAGGGTAGGTCCTTACGAGCAGTACTTC. The encoded protein is CASSFRRVGPYEQYF.

The chain uses TRBV19 and TRBJ2-7, with TRBD2 matching 13 bases. Germline V gene data show CDR1 as LNHDA and CDR2 as SQIVND (reference sequence). The trim removed 0 bases at V and 3 bases at J, leaving 2 bases unmatched. This CDR3 region has 16 residues. The CDR3 DNA reads as TGTGCCAGTAGTATAGATGGGACTAGCGGGATCTACGAGCAGTACTTC. Its protein is CASSIDGTSGIYEQYF.

The chain combines TRBV19 with TRBJ1-5; 9 bases map to TRBD1. J was trimmed by 8 bases and V by 4 bases; bases with no gene match: 6. The CDR3 totals 14 residues. Germline CDR1 reads LNHDA; CDR2 reads SQIVND (reference sequence). CDR3 protein: CASSTRQGVKPQHF. The CDR3 DNA sequence: TGTGCCAGTAGTACTCGACAGGGGGTGAAGCCCCAGCATTTT.

This rearrangement joins TRBV7-3 to TRBJ2-1, with 7 bases lining up with TRBD2. Germline V CDR1 and CDR2: SGHTA, FQGTGA. V shed 2 bases, J shed 9 bases, and the junction held 7 bases outside the gene matches. The CDR3 covers 14 residues. The CDR3 is CASSLYSGGSEQFF. CDR3 coding DNA: TGTGCCAGCAGCTTATATTCCGGGGGGAGTGAGCAGTTCTTC.

For the CDR3, the DNA is TGTGCCAGCAGTTTAGGGACAGGGGTTTATGAGCAGTTCTTC. It specifies CASSLGTGVYEQFF. The chain joins TRBV27 to TRBJ2-1, with 10 bases fitting TRBD1. CDR1 is MNHEY, CDR2 SMNVEV, per germline (reference sequence). CDR3 size: 14 residues. V lost 2 bases and J lost 8; bases outside the gene matches: 3.

V gene TRBV12-3 or TRBV12-4 combines with J gene TRBJ1-1; weak D call: TRBD1 (6 bases). CDR3 length: 13 amino acids. Trimming pared 9 bases from V and 6 bases from J, leaving 17 bases between. CDR3 DNA: TGTGCCAGTGCGCCGGGGGGGGCGCCTGAAGCTTTCTTT. It specifies CASAPGGAPEAFF.

This chain links TRBV2 with TRBJ1-2; a possible D gene is TRBD1 (6 bases). The CDR3 has 17 amino acids. The ends were cut back, 1 base at V and 3 bases at J, with 18 bases in the middle. CDR1 is SNHLY and CDR2 is FYNNEI in the germline V gene. The CDR3 spells CASSEDPAGELDYGYTF. CDR3 sequence (DNA): TGTGCCAGCAGTGAAGACCCGGCAGGGGAGTTGGACTATGGCTACACCTTC.

The chain recombines TRBV7-8 with TRBJ2-7, with 7 bases fitting TRBD2. The CDR3 runs to 14 residues. Germline V gene lookup returns CDR1 SGHVS and CDR2 FQNEAQ. Losses at the gene ends were 4 bases for V and 0 bases for J; bases not matched to a gene: 3. The CDR3 DNA follows: TGTGCCAGCAGCTGGGGGGGGGACTCCTACGAGCAGTACTTC. It encodes CASSWGGDSYEQYF.